The 5 T cell receptor beta chains given below trace back to one sample, sequenced in a study of blood T cells in healthy people across ages (dated by TCRdb to the mid-2010s). To prepare the library, 5' RACE was applied. The listed sequencing device is Illumina HiSeq 2500. The second PCR ran for roughly 7 to 12 cycles and used a J-beta primer mix along with a sample-barcoded 5' primer. TCRdb trimmed the raw reads at Q25, called clones with MiXCR and kept productive beta chains. Rows with one shared CDR3 protein collapse into an entry with the most common genes and DNA. The sample table contains hundreds of thousands of distinct CDR3 sequences; only one count was recorded for 40% to 50% of them. The ten largest clones add up to approximately 20% of the sample. Sequenced sample: blood. These receptors originate from a man aged 55 to 70 in good health.

As to this clonotype: At one end the junction does not follow the germline gene, possibly because of a read error. The rearrangement links TRBV5-8 to TRBJ2-1; 9 bases are a match to TRBD2. Per the germline V gene, CDR1 is SGHTS and CDR2 is YDEGEE. This CDR3 region has 15 residues. CDR3 sequence: CASSSGLAITNEQFF. The CDR3 DNA follows: TGTGCCAGCAGCTCGGGACTAGCCATTACCAATGAGCAGTTCTTT.

J is TRBJ1-3 and V is TRBV5-1, with 9 bases that match TRBD1. CDR1 SGHRS and CDR2 YFSETQ come from the germline V gene. CDR3 length equals 17 residues. J gave up 2 bases and V 0 bases, and 6 bases lay outside the gene matches. CDR3 amino acids: CASSLVFGTGPGNTIYF. CDR3 nucleotide sequence: TGCGCCAGCAGCTTGGTTTTCGGGACAGGGCCTGGAAACACCATATATTTT.

The table lists this clonotype with a few counts. The chain uses TRBV12-3 or TRBV12-4 and TRBJ2-7; D unclear. Trimming left V 6 bases short and J 0 bases short, with 9 bases between. This CDR3 is built from 13 residues. The CDR3 DNA sequence: TGTGCCAGCAGCCCTAAGCTCTCCTACGAGCAGTACTTC. Amino acid sequence: CASSPKLSYEQYF.

Only a few counts were recorded for this clonotype. V gene TRBV7-9 combines with J gene TRBJ2-7, with TRBD1 matching over 8 bases. Germline V gives CDR1 SEHNR, CDR2 FQNEAQ (reference sequence). V dropped 5 bases and J dropped 4; count of bases not matched to a gene: 7. The CDR3 has 14 amino acids. In nucleotides, the CDR3 is TGTGCCAGCAGCGCCAGACAGGGGCGGTACGAGCAGTACTTC. This sequence encodes CASSARQGRYEQYF.

This clonotype has more than one count but fewer than ten. The V gene is TRBV20-1, the J gene TRBJ1-2; D gene uncertain. Germline V lookup: CDR1 DFQATT, CDR2 SNEGSKA (reference sequence). The V end was cut by 6 bases, the J end by 7 bases, with 9 bases between. CDR3 length: 10 amino acids. The DNA of the CDR3 is TGCAGTGCCTACTGGAGTGGCTACACCTTC. This translates into CSAYWSGYTF.